This T cell receptor beta chain was sequenced for a study of cytomegalovirus exposure and HLA in healthy donors. Study observations and caveats: With later analysis, a missense DCLRE1C variant became linked to TCR beta V- and J-gene trimming. Across HLA loci, a later analysis found differing TCR association rates, with DRB1 most and HLA-C fewest. Most CMV-associated TCR beta chains appeared HLA-restricted in a later analysis.

The PCR was carried out with 60 Vbeta primers and 13 Jbeta primers. Clones were sequenced by immunoSEQ multiplex PCR, and TCRdb holds only the in-frame ones, with some missing. The data show around 140,000 clones, about 74% seen once. On this clone itself: Its antigen remains unknown.

What was sequenced was PBMCs. The sequence came from a man aged 40-49 years in good health and CMV-seropositive.

CDR3 amino acids: CASSLTSGSTDTQYF. The DNA of the CDR3 is TGTGCCAGCAGCTTAACTAGCGGGAGCACAGATACGCAGTATTTT. The J gene is TRBJ2-3, the V gene TRBV7-2; TRBD2 aligns across 9 bases. This CDR3 region has 15 residues. The ends lost 2 bases at V and 0 bases at J; junction bases unmatched: 0. Germline loops: CDR1 SGHTA, CDR2 FQGNSA. Full variable domain (rest looked up from reference TRBV7-2 and TRBJ2-3): GAGVSQSPSNKVTEKGKDVELRCDPISGHTALYWYRQSLGQGLEFLIYFQGNSAPDKSGLPSDRFSAERTGGSVSTLTIQRTQQEDSAVYLCASSLTSGSTDTQYFGPGTRLTVL.